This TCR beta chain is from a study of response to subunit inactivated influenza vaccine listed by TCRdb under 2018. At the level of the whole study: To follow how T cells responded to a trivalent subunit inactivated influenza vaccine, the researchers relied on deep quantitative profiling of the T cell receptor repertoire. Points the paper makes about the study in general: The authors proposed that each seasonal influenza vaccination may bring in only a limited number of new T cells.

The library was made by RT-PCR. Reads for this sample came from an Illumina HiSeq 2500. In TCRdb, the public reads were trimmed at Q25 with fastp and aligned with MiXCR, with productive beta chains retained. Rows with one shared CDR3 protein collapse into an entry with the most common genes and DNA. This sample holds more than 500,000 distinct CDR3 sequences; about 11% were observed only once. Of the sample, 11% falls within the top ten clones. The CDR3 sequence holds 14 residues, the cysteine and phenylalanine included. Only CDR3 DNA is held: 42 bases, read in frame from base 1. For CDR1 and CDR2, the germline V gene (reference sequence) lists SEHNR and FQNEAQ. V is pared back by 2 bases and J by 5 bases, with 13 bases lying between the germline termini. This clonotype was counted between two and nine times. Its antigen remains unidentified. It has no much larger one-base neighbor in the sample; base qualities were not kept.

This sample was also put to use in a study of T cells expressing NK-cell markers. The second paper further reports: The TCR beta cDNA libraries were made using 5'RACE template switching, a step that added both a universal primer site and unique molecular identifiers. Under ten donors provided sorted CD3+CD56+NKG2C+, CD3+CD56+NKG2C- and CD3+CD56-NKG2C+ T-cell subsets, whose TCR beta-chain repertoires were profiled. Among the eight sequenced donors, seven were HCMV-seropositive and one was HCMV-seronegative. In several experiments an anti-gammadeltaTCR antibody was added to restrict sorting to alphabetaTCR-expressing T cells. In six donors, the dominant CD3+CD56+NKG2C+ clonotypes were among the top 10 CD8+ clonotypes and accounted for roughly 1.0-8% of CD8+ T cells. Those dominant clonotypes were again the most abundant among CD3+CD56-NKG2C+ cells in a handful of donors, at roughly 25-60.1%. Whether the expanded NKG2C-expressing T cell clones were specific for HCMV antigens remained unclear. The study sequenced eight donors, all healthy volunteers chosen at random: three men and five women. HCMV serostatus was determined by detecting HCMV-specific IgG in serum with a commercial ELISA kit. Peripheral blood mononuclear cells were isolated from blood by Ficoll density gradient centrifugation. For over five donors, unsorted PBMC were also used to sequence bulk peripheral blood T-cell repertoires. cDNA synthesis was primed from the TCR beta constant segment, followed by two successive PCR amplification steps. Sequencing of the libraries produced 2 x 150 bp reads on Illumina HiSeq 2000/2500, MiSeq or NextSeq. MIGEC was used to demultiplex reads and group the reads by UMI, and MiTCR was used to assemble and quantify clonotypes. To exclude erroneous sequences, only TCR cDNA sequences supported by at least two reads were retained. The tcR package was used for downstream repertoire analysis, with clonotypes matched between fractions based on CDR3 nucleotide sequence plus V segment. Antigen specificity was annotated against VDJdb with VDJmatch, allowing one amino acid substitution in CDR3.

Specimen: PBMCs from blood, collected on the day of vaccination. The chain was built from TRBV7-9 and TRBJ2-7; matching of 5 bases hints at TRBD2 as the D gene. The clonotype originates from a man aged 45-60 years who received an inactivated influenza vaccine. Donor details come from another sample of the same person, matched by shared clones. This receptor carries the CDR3 CASSLTLGNHEQYF. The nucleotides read TGTGCCAGCAGCTTAACCCTCGGGAACCACGAGCAGTACTTC.